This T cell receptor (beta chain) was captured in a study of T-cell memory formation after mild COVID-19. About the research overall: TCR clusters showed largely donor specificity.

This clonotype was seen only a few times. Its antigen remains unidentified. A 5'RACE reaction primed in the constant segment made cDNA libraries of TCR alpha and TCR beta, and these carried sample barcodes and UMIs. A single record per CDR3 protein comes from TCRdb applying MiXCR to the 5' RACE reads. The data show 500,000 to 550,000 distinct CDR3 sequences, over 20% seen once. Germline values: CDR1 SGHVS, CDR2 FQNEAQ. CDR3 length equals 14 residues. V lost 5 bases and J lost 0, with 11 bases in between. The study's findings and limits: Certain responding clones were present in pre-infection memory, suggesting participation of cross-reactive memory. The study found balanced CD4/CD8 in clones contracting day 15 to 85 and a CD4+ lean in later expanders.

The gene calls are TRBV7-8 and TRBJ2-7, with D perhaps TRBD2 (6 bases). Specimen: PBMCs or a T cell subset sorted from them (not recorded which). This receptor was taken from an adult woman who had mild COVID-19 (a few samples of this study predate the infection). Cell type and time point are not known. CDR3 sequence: CASSLLANSYEQYF. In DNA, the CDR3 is TGTGCCAGCAGCCTTCTAGCGAACTCCTACGAGCAGTACTTC.